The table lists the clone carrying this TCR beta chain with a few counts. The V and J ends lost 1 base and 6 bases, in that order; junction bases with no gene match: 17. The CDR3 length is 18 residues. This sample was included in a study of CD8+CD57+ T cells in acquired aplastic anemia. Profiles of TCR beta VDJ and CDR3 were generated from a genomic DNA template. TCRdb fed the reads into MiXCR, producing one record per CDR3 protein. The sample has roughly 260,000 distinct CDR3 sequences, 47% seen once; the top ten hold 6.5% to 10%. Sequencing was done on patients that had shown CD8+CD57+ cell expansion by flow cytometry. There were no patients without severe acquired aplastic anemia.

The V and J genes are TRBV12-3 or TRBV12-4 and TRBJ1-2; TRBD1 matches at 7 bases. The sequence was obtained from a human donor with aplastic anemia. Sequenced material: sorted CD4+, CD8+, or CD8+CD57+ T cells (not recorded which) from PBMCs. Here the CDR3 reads CASSLVRGQSVDSNGYTF. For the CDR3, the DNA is TGTGCCAGCAGTTTAGTACGGGGACAGTCCGTGGATTCCAATGGCTACACCTTC.